Below are 23 T cell receptor beta chains sequenced from a single sample in a study of blood T cell repertoires in COVID-19. Produced via immunoSEQ multiplex PCR; TCRdb's table is partial and in-frame only. The sample includes around 61,000 clones, 80% to 85% of them seen just once. The specimen was peripheral blood. These receptor sequences come from a man of 80 years or more with acute or convalescent COVID-19.

This chain joins TRBV2 and TRBJ2-1; TRBD2 matches at 14 bases. Germline V lookup: CDR1 SNHLY, CDR2 FYNNEI. V was pared by 7 bases and J by 8 bases, with 4 bases of the junction left unmatched. The length of the CDR3 is 14 residues. The CDR3 nucleotides are TGTGCCAGCAAACCGGGACTAGCGGGGGATGAGCAGTTCTTC. Protein sequence: CASKPGLAGDEQFF.

The rearrangement links TRBV4-2 to TRBJ1-1; unclear D gene. V lost 5 bases, J lost 1 base, and 17 bases lay in between. Germline loops: CDR1 LGHNA, CDR2 YNFKEQ. The CDR3 loop spans 16 amino acids. In DNA form, the CDR3 reads TGTGCCAGCAGCGTCGGGAGGGTGGGAAAGAACACTGAAGCTTTCTTT. As protein: CASSVGRVGKNTEAFF.

The chain employs TRBV27 and TRBJ1-1; a weak D match, TRBD1 (5 bases). The germline V gene has CDR1 MNHEY and CDR2 SMNVEV (reference sequence). Between the trimmed V and J ends, which lost 3 bases and 6 bases, there was a span of 14 bases. The CDR3 length is 14 residues. CDR3 residues: CASSFGQGWAEAFF. The CDR3 DNA sequence: TGTGCCAGCAGTTTTGGACAAGGGTGGGCTGAAGCTTTCTTT.

The genes are TRBV9 and TRBJ1-4, with TRBD1 identical over 11 bases. The CDR3 is made up of 15 amino acids. Germline values: CDR1 SGDLS, CDR2 YYNGEE. V lost 0 bases to trimming and J lost 6 bases; unmatched junction nucleotides: 1. DNA for the CDR3: TGTGCCAGCAGCGTAGGGACAGGGGGCTATGAAAAACTGTTTTTT. It is translated as CASSVGTGGYEKLFF.

The chain couples TRBV7-9 to TRBJ2-5; D unresolved. The CDR3 runs 13 residues. Trimming shortened V by 3 bases and J by 5 bases, and 10 bases separated the two germline ends. CDR1 and CDR2 (germline): SEHNR, FQNEAQ (reference sequence). The CDR3 is CASSLRSGETQYF. Here the CDR3 DNA reads TGTGCCAGCAGCTTGAGGTCCGGGGAGACCCAGTACTTC.

The CDR3 sequence is CSASGGGWYIYEQYF. In nucleotides, the CDR3 is TGCAGTGCTAGTGGTGGGGGGTGGTATATCTACGAGCAGTACTTC. The chain employs TRBV20-1 and TRBJ2-7, with D possibly being TRBD2 (6 bases). This CDR3 region has 15 residues. Germline V gene data show CDR1 as DFQATT and CDR2 as SNEGSKA (reference sequence). Trimming stripped 3 bases from V and 3 bases from J, with 18 bases between.

The V call is TRBV5-4, the J call TRBJ2-7; D is perhaps TRBD1 (5 bases). From germline, CDR1 is SGHNT and CDR2 YYREEE (reference sequence). V lost 1 base and J 5 bases, leaving 13 bases between the germline ends. The CDR3 runs to 14 residues. CDR3: CASSLRQGHDEQYF. As DNA, the CDR3 is TGTGCCAGCAGCTTGAGGCAGGGTCACGACGAGCAGTACTTC.

The chain joins TRBV2 to TRBJ1-6; D gene uncertain. Per the germline V gene, CDR1 is SNHLY and CDR2 is FYNNEI. The V end was cut by 5 bases, the J end by 7 bases, with 9 bases between. This CDR3 comprises 13 residues. The CDR3 bases are TGTGCCAGCAGTACAGCCTCCAATTCACCCCTCCACTTT. This encodes CASSTASNSPLHF. Together with reference TRBV2 and TRBJ1-6, the CDR3 gives the full variable domain: EPEVTQTPSHQVTQMGQEVILRCVPISNHLYFYWYRQILGQKVEFLVSFYNNEISEKSEIFDDQFSVERPDGSNFTLKIRSTKLEDSAMYFCASSTASNSPLHFGNGTRLTVT.

The gene calls are TRBV3-1 (or the pseudogene TRBV3-2) and TRBJ1-1; 8 bases fit TRBD1. The trim removed 4 bases at V and 4 bases at J, leaving 2 bases unmatched. CDR1 and CDR2 from the germline V gene are LGHDT and YNNKEL (reference sequence). The CDR3 loop spans 13 amino acids. The CDR3 spells CASSRTGSTEAFF. CDR3 nucleotides: TGTGCCAGCAGCCGGACAGGGAGCACTGAAGCTTTCTTT.

The V gene is TRBV2, the J gene TRBJ1-2; D gene ambiguous. Germline CDR1 and CDR2: SNHLY and FYNNEI. Trimming stripped 4 bases from V and 2 bases from J, with 8 bases between. The CDR3 runs 13 residues. The chain's CDR3 is CASSGGQNYGYTF. Here the CDR3 DNA reads TGTGCCAGCAGTGGAGGGCAGAACTATGGCTACACCTTC.

The chain joins TRBV24-1 to TRBJ2-3; perhaps TRBD1 as D (6 bases). The germline V and J ends were trimmed by 5 bases and 3 bases, with 14 bases remaining between them. The germline V gene encodes CDR1 KGHDR and CDR2 SFDVKD. This CDR3 contains 15 residues. CDR3 in amino acids: CATSVKQGVTDTQYF. The CDR3 DNA reads as TGTGCCACCAGTGTTAAACAGGGAGTTACAGATACGCAGTATTTT.

The rearrangement joins TRBV27 to TRBJ2-5; 8 bases match TRBD1. The length of the CDR3 is 16 residues. Germline V gene data show CDR1 as MNHEY and CDR2 as SMNVEV (reference sequence). Unmatched junction bases numbered 10, after V lost 2 bases and J lost 5 bases. The CDR3 region has the DNA TGTGCCAGCAGTTTACTGGGGACAGGTCGTTGGGAGACCCAGTACTTC. This codes for CASSLLGTGRWETQYF.

The chain combines TRBV7-2 with TRBJ2-7; D remains ambiguous. Trimming shortened V by 5 bases and J by 2 bases, and 10 bases separated the two germline ends. The CDR3 has 13 residues. The V gene's germline CDR1 is SGHTA and CDR2 FQGNSA. CDR3 sequence: CASSATHTYEQYF. CDR3 nucleotides: TGTGCCAGCAGCGCGACACATACCTACGAGCAGTACTTC. The full variable domain, with the rest looked up from reference TRBV7-2 and TRBJ2-7, is GAGVSQSPSNKVTEKGKDVELRCDPISGHTALYWYRQSLGQGLEFLIYFQGNSAPDKSGLPSDRFSAERTGGSVSTLTIQRTQQEDSAVYLCASSATHTYEQYFGPGTRLTVT.

This clone was observed a single time. This rearrangement joins TRBV19 to TRBJ2-1, with unresolved D. Trimming shortened V by 1 base and J by 9 bases, and 7 bases separated the two germline ends. This CDR3 is 12 amino acids long. CDR1 and CDR2 (germline): LNHDA, SQIVND (reference sequence). The CDR3 region is CASSIVAGEQFF. The CDR3 coding sequence is TGTGCCAGTAGTATAGTAGCCGGTGAGCAGTTCTTC.

The V call is TRBV4-3, the J call TRBJ2-3, with D possibly being TRBD1 (6 bases). CDR1 and CDR2 (germline): LGHNA, YSLEER. This CDR3 comprises 13 residues. Trimming shortened V by 0 bases and J by 8 bases, and 9 bases separated the two germline ends. CDR3 region: CASSQDRDTTQYF. In DNA form, the CDR3 reads TGCGCCAGCAGCCAAGACCGGGACACTACGCAGTATTTT.

This chain joins TRBV6-5 and TRBJ1-6, with 9 bases lining up with TRBD1. Germline V gene lookup returns CDR1 MNHEY and CDR2 SVGAGI. The CDR3 covers 16 residues. V lost 2 bases, J lost 7 bases, and 6 bases stayed unmatched. In DNA, the CDR3 is TGTGCCAGCAGTTACGGAAGGACAGGGGAGAATTCACCCCTCCACTTT. Its translation: CASSYGRTGENSPLHF.

The chain links TRBV6-6 to TRBJ2-5, with a tentative D call TRBD2 (6 bases). The V end was cut by 2 bases, the J end by 5 bases, with 12 bases between. Germline V gene lookup returns CDR1 MNHNY and CDR2 SVGAGI (reference sequence). This CDR3 spans 14 amino acids. The DNA of the CDR3 is TGTGCCAGCAGTTACGTACGGGGGAAGGAGACCCAGTACTTC. Its translation is CASSYVRGKETQYF.

The chain employs TRBV9 and TRBJ2-7; TRBD2 matches 8 bases. CDR3 length: 15 residues. The V gene end was trimmed by 3 bases and the J gene end by 0 bases; junction bases not matched to a gene: 5. Germline CDR1 SGDLS, CDR2 YYNGEE. Written as DNA, the CDR3 is TGTGCCAGCAGCGCACTAGCGGAGTTCTCCTACGAGCAGTACTTC. Its translation: CASSALAEFSYEQYF. The full variable domain, completed using reference TRBV9 and TRBJ2-7, is DSGVTQTPKHLITATGQRVTLRCSPRSGDLSVYWYQQSLDQGLQFLIQYYNGEERAKGNILERFSAQQFPDLHSELNLSSLELGDSALYFCASSALAEFSYEQYFGPGTRLTVT.

CDR3 sequence (DNA): TGCAGCATCCCCGGGTCGTCCTACGAGCAGTACTTC. Translating gives CSIPGSSYEQYF. This chain connects TRBV29-1 to TRBJ2-7; no definite D call. The CDR3 extends over 12 amino acids. V was trimmed by 8 bases and J by 1 base, leaving 12 bases between them. CDR1 and CDR2 from the germline V gene are SQVTM and ANQGSEA.

In this sample, this clone turned up once. CDR3 sequence reads: CASSLGIGRPGDEQYF. The CDR3 coding sequence is TGTGCCAGCAGCTTAGGGATCGGCAGGCCCGGCGACGAGCAGTACTTC. The rearrangement joins TRBV7-2 to TRBJ2-7; D gene ambiguous. This CDR3 comprises 16 residues. The germline CDR1 and CDR2 sequences are SGHTA and FQGNSA. V dropped 1 base and J dropped 5 bases, with 18 bases sitting between them.

J is TRBJ1-2 and V is TRBV11-2; D gene unclear. V lost 5 bases and J 8 bases, leaving 15 bases between the germline ends. This CDR3 region has 13 residues. Germline V gives CDR1 SGHAT, CDR2 FQNNGV. The DNA of the CDR3 is TGTGCCAGCAGCCCCATTCCGGGGTACGGCTACACCTTC. It yields the protein CASSPIPGYGYTF.

The chain joins TRBV5-6 to TRBJ2-1; TRBD2 aligns across 7 bases. The CDR3 runs to 14 residues. Germline V CDR1 and CDR2: SGHDT, YYEEEE. With 6 bases clipped from V and 8 bases from J, the junction kept 11 bases outside the gene matches. CDR3 in amino acids: CASNQGGSPYEQFF. As DNA, the CDR3 is TGTGCCAGCAATCAGGGCGGGAGTCCCTATGAGCAGTTCTTC.

V and J are TRBV19 and TRBJ1-2, with 9 bases lining up with TRBD1. The germline V gene has CDR1 LNHDA and CDR2 SQIVND (reference sequence). This CDR3 contains 14 residues. V dropped 6 bases and J dropped 3; count of bases not matched to a gene: 5. The CDR3 loop reads CASRDRGRYYGYTF. The CDR3 DNA reads as TGTGCCAGTAGGGACAGGGGACGGTACTATGGCTACACCTTC. Full variable domain (missing parts from reference TRBV19 and TRBJ1-2): DGGITQSPKYLFRKEGQNVTLSCEQNLNHDAMYWYRQDPGQGLRLIYYSQIVNDFQKGDIAEGYSVSREKKESFPLTVTSAQKNPTAFYLCASRDRGRYYGYTFGSGTRLTVV.